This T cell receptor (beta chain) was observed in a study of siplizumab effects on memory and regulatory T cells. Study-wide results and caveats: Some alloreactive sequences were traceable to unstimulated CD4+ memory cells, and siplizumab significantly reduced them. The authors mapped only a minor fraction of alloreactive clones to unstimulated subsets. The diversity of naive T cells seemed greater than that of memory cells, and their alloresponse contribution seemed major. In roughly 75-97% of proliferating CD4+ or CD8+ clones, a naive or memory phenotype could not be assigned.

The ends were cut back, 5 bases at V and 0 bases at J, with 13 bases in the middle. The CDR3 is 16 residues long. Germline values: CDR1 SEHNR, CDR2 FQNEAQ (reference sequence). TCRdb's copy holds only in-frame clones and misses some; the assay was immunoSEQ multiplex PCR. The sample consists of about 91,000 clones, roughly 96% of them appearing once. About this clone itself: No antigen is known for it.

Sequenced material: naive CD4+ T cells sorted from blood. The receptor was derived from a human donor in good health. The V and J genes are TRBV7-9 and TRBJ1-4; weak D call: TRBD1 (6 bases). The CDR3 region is CASSPDAGATNEKLFF. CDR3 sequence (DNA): TGTGCCAGCAGCCCCGACGCAGGGGCAACTAATGAAAAACTGTTTTTT. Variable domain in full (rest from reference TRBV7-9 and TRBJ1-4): DTGVSQNPRHKITKRGQNVTFRCDPISEHNRLYWYRQTLGQGPEFLTYFQNEAQLEKSRLLSDRFSAERPKGSFSTLEIQRTEQGDSAMYLCASSPDAGATNEKLFFGSGTQLSVL.